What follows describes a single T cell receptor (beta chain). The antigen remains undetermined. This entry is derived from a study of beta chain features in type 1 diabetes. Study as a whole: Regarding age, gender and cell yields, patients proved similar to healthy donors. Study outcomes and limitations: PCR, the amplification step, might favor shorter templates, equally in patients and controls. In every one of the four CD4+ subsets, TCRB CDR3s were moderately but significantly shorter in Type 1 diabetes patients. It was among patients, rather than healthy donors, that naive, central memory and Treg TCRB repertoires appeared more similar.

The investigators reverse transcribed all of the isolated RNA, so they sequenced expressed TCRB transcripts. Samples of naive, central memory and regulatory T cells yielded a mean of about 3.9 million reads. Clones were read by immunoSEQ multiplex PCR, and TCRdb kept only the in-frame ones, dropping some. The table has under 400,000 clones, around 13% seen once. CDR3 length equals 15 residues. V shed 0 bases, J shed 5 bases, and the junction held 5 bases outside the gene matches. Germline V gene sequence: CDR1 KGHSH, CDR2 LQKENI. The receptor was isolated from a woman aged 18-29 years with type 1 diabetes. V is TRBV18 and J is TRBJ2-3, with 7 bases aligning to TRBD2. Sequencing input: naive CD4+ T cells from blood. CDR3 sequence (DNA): TGTGCCAGCTCACCACCGACGGGGGGAGGAGATACGCAGTATTTT. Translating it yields CASSPPTGGGDTQYF.